The source of this TCR beta chain is a study of T cells in Graves' hyperthyroidism and ophthalmopathy. Study at large: At the time of initial diagnosis and before any treatment, peripheral blood was collected.

The length of the CDR3 is 16 residues. Germline V gene sequence: CDR1 KGHSH, CDR2 LQKENI. V dropped 0 bases and J dropped 5 bases, with 17 bases sitting between them. Fresh 10 ml peripheral blood yielded PBMCs. Amplification of TCR beta CDR3 regions was performed using RNA transcripts as template. RT-PCR in the first round (using the HTBI primer set) targeted the TCR CDR3. TCRdb redid the calling of the multiplex PCR reads with MiXCR, one entry per CDR3 protein. The table shows 490,000 or so distinct CDR3 sequences, with around a fifth occurring only once. The chain couples TRBV18 to TRBJ2-7, with D perhaps being TRBD1 or TRBD2 (5 bases each). This receptor was obtained from a woman aged 70-85 years with Graves' ophthalmopathy. Sample: blood. CDR3 DNA: TGTGCCAGCTCACCACCGAGGGGCGCCGGCGATGACGAGCAGTACTTC. Translated: CASSPPRGAGDDEQYF. The complete variable domain, with remaining parts taken from reference TRBV18 and TRBJ2-7, reads NAGVMQNPRHLVRRRGQEARLRCSPMKGHSHVYWYRQLPEEGLKFMVYLQKENIIDESGMPKERFSAEFPKEGPSILRIQQVVRGDSAAYFCASSPPRGAGDDEQYFGPGTRLTVT.